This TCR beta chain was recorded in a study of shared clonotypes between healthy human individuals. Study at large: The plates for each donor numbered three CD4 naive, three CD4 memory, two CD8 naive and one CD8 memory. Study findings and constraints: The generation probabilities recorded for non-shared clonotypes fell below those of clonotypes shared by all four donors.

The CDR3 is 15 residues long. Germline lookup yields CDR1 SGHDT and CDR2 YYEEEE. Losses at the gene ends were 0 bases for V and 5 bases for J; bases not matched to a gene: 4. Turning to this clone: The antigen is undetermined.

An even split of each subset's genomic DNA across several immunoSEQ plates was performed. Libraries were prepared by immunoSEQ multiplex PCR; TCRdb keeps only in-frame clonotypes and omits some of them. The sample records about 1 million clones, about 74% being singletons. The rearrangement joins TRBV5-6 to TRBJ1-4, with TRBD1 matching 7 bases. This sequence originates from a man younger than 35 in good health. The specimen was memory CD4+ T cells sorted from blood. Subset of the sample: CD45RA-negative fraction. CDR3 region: CASSLEGTANEKLFF. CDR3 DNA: TGTGCCAGCAGCTTGGAAGGGACAGCCAATGAAAAACTGTTTTTT.